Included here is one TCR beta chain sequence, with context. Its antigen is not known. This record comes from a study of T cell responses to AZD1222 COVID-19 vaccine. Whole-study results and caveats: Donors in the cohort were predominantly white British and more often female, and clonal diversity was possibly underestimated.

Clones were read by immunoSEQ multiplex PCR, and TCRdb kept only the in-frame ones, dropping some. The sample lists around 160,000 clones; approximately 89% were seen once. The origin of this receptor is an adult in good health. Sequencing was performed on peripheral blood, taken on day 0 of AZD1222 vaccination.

The CDR3 protein is CASSIRQNTEAFF. The CDR3 DNA sequence: TGTGCCAGTAGTATAAGGCAGAACACTGAAGCTTTCTTT. V is TRBV19 and J is TRBJ1-1; D unresolved. Trimming pared 2 bases from V and 1 base from J, leaving 5 bases between. CDR3 length equals 13 residues. Germline values: CDR1 LNHDA, CDR2 SQIVND (reference sequence).